The entry below gives a single T cell receptor (beta chain) sequence along with its context. Antigen: not known. Profiling relied on immunoSEQ multiplex PCR, and the TCRdb table lists in-frame clones only, not all of them. The top ten clones hold 20% to 25% of a sample with about 27,000 clones, about nine tenths of them seen once. The V gene's germline CDR1 is SEHNR and CDR2 FQNEAQ (reference sequence). This CDR3 is 14 amino acids long. V dropped 5 bases and J dropped 4; count of bases not matched to a gene: 4. These data originate in a study of OX40 agonist ivuxolimab in advanced cancers. About the research overall: Patients treated during dose escalation were battling hepatocellular carcinoma, melanoma, renal cell or head and neck cancer. Three partial responders included one hepatocellular carcinoma patient and two cutaneous melanoma patients.

Study conclusions and caveats: On average, a greater number of expanded clones characterised CD8+ T cells relative to CD4+. Patients who responded partially at 0.1-3.0 mg/kg showed clonal expansion ranking among the lowest.

The gene calls are TRBV7-9 and TRBJ1-2; 10 nucleotides agree with TRBD1. This specimen was CD4+ or CD8+ T cells sorted from blood, taken in a trial of the OX40 agonist ivuxolimab. The TCR originated in an adult with an advanced solid tumor such as melanoma, head and neck, liver or kidney cancer. The CDR3 DNA is TGTGCCAGCAGCCCGACAGGGGGCGGCTATGGCTACACCTTC. Translating gives CASSPTGGGYGYTF.